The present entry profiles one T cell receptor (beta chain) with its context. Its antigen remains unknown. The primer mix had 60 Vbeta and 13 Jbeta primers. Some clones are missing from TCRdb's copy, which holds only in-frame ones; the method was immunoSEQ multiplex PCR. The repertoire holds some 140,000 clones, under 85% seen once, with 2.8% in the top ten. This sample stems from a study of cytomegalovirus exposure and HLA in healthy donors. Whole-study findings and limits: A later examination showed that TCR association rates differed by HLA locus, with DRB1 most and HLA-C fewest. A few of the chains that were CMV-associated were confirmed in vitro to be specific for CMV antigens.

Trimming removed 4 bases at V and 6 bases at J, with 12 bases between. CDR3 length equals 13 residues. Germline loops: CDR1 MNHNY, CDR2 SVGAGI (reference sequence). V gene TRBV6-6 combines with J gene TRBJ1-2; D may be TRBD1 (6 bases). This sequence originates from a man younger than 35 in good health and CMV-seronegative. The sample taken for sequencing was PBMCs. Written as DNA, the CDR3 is TGTGCCAGCAGTTGGCAGGGGAAGGATGGCTACACCTTC. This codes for CASSWQGKDGYTF.